The clone carrying this TCR beta chain was seen a few times. Patients chosen for sequencing had CD8+CD57+ cells that had expanded, as shown by flow cytometry. Each of the patients presented with severe acquired aplastic anemia. Blood was sampled before the patients had received any therapy. CDR3 size: 17 residues. Trimming removed 4 bases from V and 2 bases from J, with 18 bases in between. The germline V gene encodes CDR1 LGHNA and CDR2 YNFKEQ. These data come from a study of CD8+CD57+ T cells in acquired aplastic anemia. At the level of the study: Recorded DNA amounts for sorted CD4+ and CD8+ cells had an average of approximately 3.2 ug.

The template used for profiling TCR beta VDJ and CDR3 was genomic DNA. TCRdb processed the reads anew with MiXCR; each CDR3 protein has one entry. The sample carries about half a million distinct CDR3 sequences, approximately 33% recorded once. The TCR comes from a human donor with aplastic anemia. This chain uses TRBV4-2 with TRBJ1-5; D unresolved. The sequencing input was sorted CD4+, CD8+, or CD8+CD57+ T cells (not recorded which) from PBMCs. The CDR3 spells CASSPPGAKIGNQPQHF. CDR3 coding DNA: TGTGCCAGCAGCCCTCCGGGAGCCAAAATAGGCAATCAGCCCCAGCATTTT.